Listed below are T cell receptor beta chains from one sample, sequenced in a study of blood T cell repertoires in COVID-19. Sequenced by immunoSEQ multiplex PCR; TCRdb stores in-frame clones only, minus some. The sample consists of about 160,000 clones, 80% of them appearing once. Sequencing was done on a sample of PBMCs or T cells enriched from blood (not recorded which). The source of these receptors is a woman aged 55-69 years who had recovered from COVID-19. Each CDR3 is given with its conserved first and last residue. The D gene is left open where the match is weak. Only part of the rows carry a size: once, few, many, or a class if the clone is expanded.

>once|TRBJ1-1|TRBV9|-
TGTGCCAGCAGCCCCCACATGCACACTGAAGCTTTCTTT
CASSPHMHTEAFF
>-|TRBJ1-1|TRBV19|-
TGTGCCAGTAGTCCGAGTGGGGGGGGCCCTGAAGCTTTCTTT
CASSPSGGGPEAFF
>-|TRBJ1-2|TRBV9|-
TGTGCCAGCAGGCTCCTCCCGCAGGGTAACTATGGCTACACCTTC
CASRLLPQGNYGYTF
>-|TRBJ1-2|TRBV3-1/TRBV3-2|-
TGTGCCAGCAGCCCAAATACTGTATTGGGCTACACCTTC
CASSPNTVLGYTF
>once|TRBJ2-3|TRBV15|-
TGTGCCACCAGGTTTGCAGATAACACAGATACGCAGTATTTT
CATRFADNTDTQYF
>few|TRBJ1-5|TRBV19|TRBD1
TGTGCCAGCCGATCAGGGGGCGTTTATAGCAATCAGCCCCAGCATTTT
CASRSGGVYSNQPQHF
>-|TRBJ2-7|TRBV5-8|TRBD1
TGTGCCAGCAGCAATGGACAGGGGGCGAACGAGCAGTACTTC
CASSNGQGANEQYF
>-|TRBJ2-3|TRBV6-5|-
TGTGCCAGCAGTTACCGGGGGAGCACAGATACGCAGTATTTT
CASSYRGSTDTQYF
>-|TRBJ1-3|TRBV30|TRBD1
TGTGCCTGGAGGATGACAGGGGCTGGAAACACCATATATTTT
CAWRMTGAGNTIYF
>-|TRBJ1-1|TRBV27|-
TGTGCCAGTATCCGGGGGTGGGGGGAACCTAACAAAGAAGCTTTCTTT
CASIRGWGEPNKEAFF
>-|TRBJ1-6|TRBV19|TRBD1
TGTGCCAGTAGTATGGGGACAGGGGGCGCGAGCAATTCACCCCTCCACTTT
CASSMGTGGASNSPLHF
>-|TRBJ1-5|TRBV19|TRBD1
TGTGCCAGTAGGACCGAGGGGGCGCGGGACAATCAGCCCCAGCATTTT
CASRTEGARDNQPQHF
>-|TRBJ1-2|TRBV10-3|-
TGTGCCATCAGTGAGGGCAGGGAGGTTGATGGCTACACCTTC
CAISEGREVDGYTF
>-|TRBJ2-3|TRBV4-1|TRBD2
TGCGCCAGCAGCCCCGGGGGGGCCAAGGCTTCAGATACGCAGTATTTT
CASSPGGAKASDTQYF
>-|TRBJ2-4|TRBV11-3|-
TGTGCCAGCAGCTTAGATCCGCCCAGTAAAAACATTCAGTACTTC
CASSLDPPSKNIQYF
>-|TRBJ2-7|TRBV1|-
TGCACCAGCAGCCGTCTTCCTAGCGGGGGGACCTCAAACTACGAGCAGTACTTC
CTSSRLPSGGTSNYEQYF
>-|TRBJ2-7|TRBV13|TRBD2
TGTGCCAGCAGCTTACAGCGGGGGGTCCTCTACGAGCAGTACTTC
CASSLQRGVLYEQYF
>-|TRBJ2-7|TRBV27|TRBD2
TGTGCCAGCAGGGGAGCGGGGGGCTTATACGAGCAGTACTTC
CASRGAGGLYEQYF
>-|TRBJ2-3|TRBV2|TRBD2
TGTGCCAGCAGTGAAGGGCTAGCGGGAACAGATACGCAGTATTTT
CASSEGLAGTDTQYF
>-|TRBJ2-1|TRBV5-1|TRBD2
TGCGCCAGCAGCTCCAGCGGGGGGGGATACAATGAGCAGTTCTTC
CASSSSGGGYNEQFF
>-|TRBJ2-2|TRBV7-3|-
TGTGCCAGCAGCTCAGGGTTCACCGGGGAGCTGTTTTTT
CASSSGFTGELFF
>-|TRBJ2-3|TRBV2|-
TGTGCCAGGAACAGGGAGTCAGATACGCAGTATTTT
CARNRESDTQYF
>many|TRBJ1-1|TRBV7-9|-
TGTGCCAGCAGCTCCGCCTTCGGGACAATGAGTTCGGCGACTTTCTTT
CASSSAFGTMSSATFF
>-|TRBJ2-5|TRBV30|-
TGTGCCTGGAGTGTACAACAAGAGACCCAGTACTTC
CAWSVQQETQYF
>-|TRBJ1-2|TRBV18|TRBD1
TGTGCCAGCTCACCACCGGGACAGATGGACTATGGCTACACCTTC
CASSPPGQMDYGYTF
>-|TRBJ2-7|TRBV25-1|TRBD1
TGTGCCAGCAGTGAAACCGGACAGGGGCGAAACGAGCAGTACTTC
CASSETGQGRNEQYF
>few|TRBJ2-7|TRBV3-1/TRBV3-2|TRBD2
TGTGCCAGCGCACGCGGGGGGGCCGCCTACGAGCAGTACTTC
CASARGGAAYEQYF
>-|TRBJ2-7|TRBV4-2|TRBD2
TGTGCCAGCAGCCAAGTTGCGGGGGGAAACTACGAGCAGTACTTC
CASSQVAGGNYEQYF
>-|TRBJ2-1|TRBV6-5|-
TGTGCCAGCAGTTATGAGGGCTACAATGAGCAGTTCTTC
CASSYEGYNEQFF
>-|TRBJ1-2|TRBV4-2|-
TGTGCCAGCAGCCAAGGAGGAGACGATAACTATGGCTACACCTTC
CASSQGGDDNYGYTF
>-|TRBJ1-4|TRBV9|-
TGTGCCAGCAGCGTAGCCGACTTAACTAATGAAAAACTGTTTTTT
CASSVADLTNEKLFF
>-|TRBJ2-3|TRBV19|-
TGTGCCAGTAGCCCCGGACAGTTGAGCACAGATACGCAGTATTTT
CASSPGQLSTDTQYF
>-|TRBJ2-1|TRBV19|-
TGTGCCAGTAGTATTCCAGGTAATGAGCAGTTCTTC
CASSIPGNEQFF
>-|TRBJ2-7|TRBV7-9|TRBD1
TGTGCCAGCAGCTCAAGGGACAGCGAATACGAGCAGTACTTC
CASSSRDSEYEQYF
>-|TRBJ1-2|TRBV19|TRBD1
TGTGCCAGTAGTAGAGGGACAGTAGATGGCTACACCTTC
CASSRGTVDGYTF
>-|TRBJ1-1|TRBV18|-
TGTGCCAGCTCACCCGTACAGGGAAGAATAGAGAAGAACACTGAAGCTTTCTTT
CASSPVQGRIEKNTEAFF
>-|TRBJ2-5|TRBV5-6|TRBD2
TGTGCCAGCAGCTTGGTCGGACTAGCGGGGCAAGAGACCCAGTACTTC
CASSLVGLAGQETQYF
>-|TRBJ2-3|TRBV30|TRBD2
TGTGCCTGGAGTGTTGCCCGGGGGGGCCTTGATACGCAGTATTTT
CAWSVARGGLDTQYF
>few|TRBJ2-7|TRBV10-2|-
TGCGCCAGCAGTACGGGGGTATCCTACGAGCAGTACTTC
CASSTGVSYEQYF
>-|TRBJ2-3|TRBV5-1|-
TGCGCCAGCAGCGGCGGAGGGACAGACACAGATACGCAGTATTTT
CASSGGGTDTDTQYF
>few|TRBJ1-1|TRBV6-5|TRBD1
TGTGCCAGCAGCGACAGGGGGCGGATCACTGAAGCTTTCTTT
CASSDRGRITEAFF
>-|TRBJ2-3|TRBV24-1|TRBD2
TGTGCCACCAGTGATTTGCCGGGGGGAGATACGCAGTATTTT
CATSDLPGGDTQYF
>-|TRBJ1-2|TRBV2|TRBD1
TGTGCCAGCAGTACTCAACTCCCGGGACAGAGCCTCTATGGCTACACCTTC
CASSTQLPGQSLYGYTF